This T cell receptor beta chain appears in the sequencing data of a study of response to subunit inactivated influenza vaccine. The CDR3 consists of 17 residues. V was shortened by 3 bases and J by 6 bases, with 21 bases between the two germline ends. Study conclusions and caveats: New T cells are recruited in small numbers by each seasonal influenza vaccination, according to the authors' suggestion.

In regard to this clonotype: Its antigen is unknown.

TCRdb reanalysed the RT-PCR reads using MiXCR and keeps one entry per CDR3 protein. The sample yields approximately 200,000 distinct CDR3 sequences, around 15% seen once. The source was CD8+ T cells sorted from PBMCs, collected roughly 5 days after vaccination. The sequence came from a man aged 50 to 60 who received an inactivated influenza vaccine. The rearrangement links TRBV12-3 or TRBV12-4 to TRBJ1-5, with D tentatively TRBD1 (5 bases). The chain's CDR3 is CASSFVTAVAGTQPQHF. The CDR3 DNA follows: TGTGCCAGCAGTTTCGTGACGGCAGTGGCAGGGACTCAGCCCCAGCATTTT.